These T cell receptor beta chains were read from a single sample in a study of T cells in Graves' hyperthyroidism and ophthalmopathy. TCRdb re-derived calls from the multiplex PCR reads in MiXCR, one entry per CDR3 protein. This sample carries some 560,000 distinct CDR3 sequences, around 15% of them seen once, and the ten largest clones take more than 11%. Sequencing used blood. The receptors come from a woman aged 40-49 years with Graves' hyperthyroidism. Each CDR3 is given with its conserved first and last residue. A D gene is named only where the DNA matches it firmly. For some rows the clone size is stated as once, few or many, or as a class when expanded; others skip it.

CASSSLAKEVGDTQYF	TGTGCCAGCAGCTCACTAGCTAAGGAGGTCGGAGATACGCAGTATTTT	.	once	16	TRBJ2-3	TRBV13
CSAREFGGGTYNEQFF	TGCAGTGCTAGAGAATTTGGGGGAGGGACGTACAATGAGCAGTTCTTC	TRBD2	many	16	TRBJ2-1	TRBV20-1
CSSPGARYTF	TGCAGTTCCCCCGGCGCCCGCTACACCTTC	.	few	10	TRBJ1-2	TRBV20-1
CATSDGLGAQQPQHF	TGTGCCACCAGTGATGGGCTGGGGGCCCAACAGCCCCAGCATTTT	.	.	15	TRBJ1-5	TRBV24-1
CASSEALGLAGGSTNSYEQYF	TGTGCCAGCAGTGAAGCTTTGGGACTAGCGGGAGGGTCAACAAACAGCTACGAGCAGTACTTC	TRBD2	many	21	TRBJ2-7	TRBV6-1
CASSLRTGAGELFF	TGCGCCAGCAGCTTGAGGACAGGGGCCGGGGAGCTGTTTTTT	TRBD1	few	14	TRBJ2-2	TRBV5-1
CSESGTSGIETQYF	TGCAGTGAATCTGGGACTAGCGGGATTGAGACCCAGTACTTC	TRBD2	few	14	TRBJ2-5	TRBV20-1
CASSLKPGTGGVNEQFF	TGTGCCAGCAGTCTAAAACCCGGGACAGGGGGGGTTAATGAGCAGTTCTTC	TRBD1	many	17	TRBJ2-1	TRBV27
CASSYSGGNWDTQYF	TGTGCCAGCAGCTACTCTGGCGGAAATTGGGATACGCAGTATTTT	.	.	15	TRBJ2-3	TRBV7-2
CASSIGQRETQYF	TGTGCCAGTAGTATTGGACAGAGAGAGACCCAGTACTTC	.	few	13	TRBJ2-5	TRBV19
CASSRSGTSGATDTQYF	TGCGCCAGCAGTCGATCCGGGACTAGCGGGGCCACAGATACGCAGTATTTT	TRBD2	.	17	TRBJ2-3	TRBV11-2
CASTNPGQGKAGELFF	TGTGCCAGCACCAATCCGGGACAGGGGAAGGCCGGGGAGCTGTTTTTT	TRBD1	many	16	TRBJ2-2	TRBV2
CASRESGGQETQYF	TGTGCCAGCAGAGAGTCGGGGGGCCAAGAGACCCAGTACTTC	TRBD2	few	14	TRBJ2-5	TRBV6-1
CASGLVPWRGLTYSNQPQHF	TGTGCTAGTGGTTTGGTACCGTGGAGGGGGCTTACTTATAGCAATCAGCCCCAGCATTTT	TRBD1	many	20	TRBJ1-5	TRBV12-5
CASSQLAVSYEQYF	TGTGCCAGCAGCCAACTAGCGGTCTCCTACGAGCAGTACTTC	TRBD2	many	14	TRBJ2-7	TRBV7-8
CSAGGRERADTQYF	TGCAGTGCTGGGGGACGGGAGAGGGCAGATACGCAGTATTTT	.	.	14	TRBJ2-3	TRBV20-1
CASSPSATFYEQYF	TGTGCCAGCAGTCCGAGCGCCACTTTCTACGAGCAGTACTTC	.	many	14	TRBJ2-7	TRBV6-2/TRBV6-3
CASFLGGPTDTQYF	TGCGCCAGCTTTCTGGGAGGCCCAACAGATACGCAGTATTTT	.	many	14	TRBJ2-3	TRBV5-1
CASSVGERGSSYNEQFF	TGTGCCAGCAGCGTCGGCGAGCGGGGGAGCTCCTACAATGAGCAGTTCTTC	TRBD2	.	17	TRBJ2-1	TRBV9
CATSGINTGELFF	TGTGCCACTTCGGGCATTAACACCGGGGAGCTGTTTTTT	.	few	13	TRBJ2-2	TRBV15
CASSYLAEPLSYEQYF	TGTGCCAGCAGTTACTTAGCGGAGCCCCTGAGCTACGAGCAGTACTTC	.	many	16	TRBJ2-7	TRBV6-2/TRBV6-3
CASSRGQATEAFF	TGTGCCAGCAGCCGCGGACAGGCAACTGAAGCTTTCTTT	TRBD1	.	13	TRBJ1-1	TRBV3-1
CASSLQGQFLNYGYTF	TGTGCCAGCAGCCTCCAAGGACAGTTCCTAAACTATGGCTACACCTTC	.	many	16	TRBJ1-2	TRBV4-2
CASSPLSQATYNEQFF	TGTGCCAGCAGTCCCTTATCACAAGCAACCTACAATGAGCAGTTCTTC	.	.	16	TRBJ2-1	TRBV6-2/TRBV6-3